The T cell receptor beta chain described here comes from a study of OX40 agonist ivuxolimab in advanced cancers. Overall study: At doses from 0.01 to 10 mg/kg, patients were given intravenous ivuxolimab every 2 weeks.

Only in-frame clones appear in the TCRdb table, and some are missing; sequencing was by immunoSEQ multiplex PCR. The table lists approximately 45,000 clones, approximately 86% of them singletons. V was cut by 2 bases and J by 1 base, with 5 bases left in between. This CDR3 spans 13 amino acids. The V gene's germline CDR1 is MNHNS and CDR2 SASEGT. This specimen was CD4+ or CD8+ T cells sorted from blood, taken in a trial of the OX40 agonist ivuxolimab. The chain joins TRBV6-1 to TRBJ1-1; no clear D. The TCR sequence derives from an adult with an advanced solid tumor such as melanoma, head and neck, liver or kidney cancer. CDR3 region: CASSELGNTEAFF. The CDR3 DNA reads TGTGCCAGCAGTGAATTGGGGAACACTGAAGCTTTCTTT.